These 14 T cell receptor beta chains share one sample of origin, sequenced in a study of blood T cell repertoires in COVID-19. Data came from immunoSEQ multiplex PCR; TCRdb stores just in-frame clones and leaves some out. The table shows approximately 120,000 clones, with over 80% occurring only once. The material sequenced was PBMCs or T cells enriched from blood (not recorded which). These receptors were taken from a man between 25 and 39 years old who had recovered from COVID-19.

The chain employs TRBV9 and TRBJ1-4; 7 positions agree with TRBD1. The V segment lost 5 bases and the J segment 3 bases; nucleotides outside the gene matches: 4. This CDR3 spans 14 amino acids. Germline V lookup: CDR1 SGDLS, CDR2 YYNGEE. CDR3 protein: CASSAGTANEKLFF. DNA for the CDR3: TGTGCCAGCAGTGCCGGGACAGCTAATGAAAAACTGTTTTTT.

This chain links TRBV19 with TRBJ2-7; TRBD2 aligns across 10 bases. Losses at the gene ends were 6 bases for V and 6 bases for J; bases not matched to a gene: 8. The V gene's germline CDR1 is LNHDA and CDR2 SQIVND (reference sequence). There are 14 residues in the CDR3. In nucleotides, the CDR3 is TGTGCCAGTAGGGGGAGCGGGAGGGCCTCCGAGCAGTACTTC. It yields the protein CASRGSGRASEQYF. The whole variable domain, filled in from reference TRBV19 and TRBJ2-7, reads DGGITQSPKYLFRKEGQNVTLSCEQNLNHDAMYWYRQDPGQGLRLIYYSQIVNDFQKGDIAEGYSVSREKKESFPLTVTSAQKNPTAFYLCASRGSGRASEQYFGPGTRLTVT.

This chain joins TRBV5-1 and TRBJ2-7, with unresolved D. CDR3 length equals 12 residues. V dropped 0 bases and J dropped 4 bases, with 5 bases sitting between them. Germline assignment: CDR1 SGHRS and CDR2 YFSETQ. The CDR3 region is CASSLGGYEQYF. The DNA of the CDR3 is TGCGCCAGCAGCTTGGGCGGATACGAGCAGTACTTC.

This clone was counted once. V and J are TRBV4-1 and TRBJ2-5; 8 bases match TRBD2. V dropped 4 bases and J dropped 4; count of bases not matched to a gene: 8. The length of the CDR3 is 15 residues. The germline V gene has CDR1 MGHRA and CDR2 YSYEKL. As DNA, the CDR3 is TGCGCCAGCAGCCTCGGGGGGGGTTATTTAGAGACCCAGTACTTC. Translated, it gives CASSLGGGYLETQYF.

This clone was detected once. CDR3 region: CSVEDLAGGKQFF. DNA for the CDR3: TGCAGCGTTGAAGATTTGGCGGGAGGGAAGCAGTTCTTC. V is TRBV29-1 and J is TRBJ2-1; TRBD2 agrees at 9 bases. Germline V gene sequence: CDR1 SQVTM, CDR2 ANQGSEA. The CDR3 contains 13 residues. V trimming: 0 bases; J trimming: 11 bases; junction bases outside the gene matches: 5.

The chain couples TRBV9 to TRBJ2-1; 7 bases align to TRBD1. CDR3 length: 15 residues. V was clipped by 4 bases and J by 0 bases; unmatched bases: 4. CDR1 is SGDLS and CDR2 is YYNGEE in the germline V gene. CDR3 in DNA: TGTGCCAGCAGCTCACGGACAGGCTCCTACAATGAGCAGTTCTTC. Its protein product is CASSSRTGSYNEQFF.

This chain connects TRBV5-1 to TRBJ2-7; TRBD1 aligns across 7 bases. Germline CDR1 reads SGHRS; CDR2 reads YFSETQ. CDR3 length equals 14 residues. J gave up 2 bases and V 0 bases, and 2 bases lay outside the gene matches. The CDR3 loop reads CASSLAQGTYEQYF. CDR3 nucleotides: TGCGCCAGCAGCTTGGCACAGGGGACCTACGAGCAGTACTTC.

A few counts support this clone. V gene TRBV5-1 combines with J gene TRBJ1-1, with D tentatively TRBD1 (5 bases). Germline CDR1 is SGHRS and CDR2 is YFSETQ. The CDR3 consists of 14 residues. Deletions cut 0 bases from V and 4 bases from J, with 10 bases between. The CDR3 bases are TGCGCCAGCAGCTTGGACAGGTTTGGCACTGAAGCTTTCTTT. Encoded protein: CASSLDRFGTEAFF.

The rearrangement links TRBV30 to TRBJ1-2, with D unresolved. The V end was cut by 8 bases, the J end by 1 base, with 8 bases between. Per germline, CDR1 GTSNPN and CDR2 SVGIG (reference sequence). The CDR3 length is 11 residues. This CDR3 reads CAGILNYGYTF. CDR3 DNA: TGTGCCGGGATTCTTAACTATGGCTACACCTTC.

This clone was seen more than once but under ten times. The gene calls are TRBV7-8 and TRBJ1-2; 7 nucleotides agree with TRBD1. V was clipped by 3 bases and J by 1 base; unmatched bases: 17. Looked up from germline, CDR1 is SGHVS and CDR2 is FQNEAQ. This CDR3 contains 19 residues. Here the CDR3 reads CASSFFRFFSGQLNYGYTF. The CDR3, as DNA: TGTGCCAGCAGCTTCTTCCGCTTTTTTTCGGGACAGCTTAACTATGGCTACACCTTC.

The V call is TRBV14, the J call TRBJ2-3; 14 nucleotides agree with TRBD2. This CDR3 spans 19 amino acids. J lost 2 bases, V lost 4 bases, and 11 bases had no gene match. Germline-derived CDR1 and CDR2 are SGHDN and FVKESK. CDR3 in amino acids: CASSPKVGTSGGVTDTQYF. The CDR3 nucleotides read TGTGCCAGCAGCCCCAAAGTCGGGACTAGCGGGGGAGTCACAGATACGCAGTATTTT.

V usage is TRBV19 and J usage is TRBJ1-5; 7 nucleotides line up with TRBD1. The CDR3 sequence is 16 residues long. The germline V gene encodes CDR1 LNHDA and CDR2 SQIVND (reference sequence). With 3 bases clipped from V and 2 bases from J, the junction kept 7 bases outside the gene matches. This CDR3 reads CASSITSGQGNQPQHF. For the CDR3, the DNA is TGTGCCAGTAGTATTACGTCCGGACAGGGCAATCAGCCCCAGCATTTT.

Concerning this clone: Other DNA sequences in the sample encode the same CDR3. The gene calls are TRBV5-4 and TRBJ2-1; tentative D call: TRBD1 (6 bases). Germline CDR1 reads SGHNT; CDR2 reads YYREEE (reference sequence). Trimming removed 2 bases from V and 10 bases from J, with 10 bases in between. This CDR3 has 12 residues. CDR3 DNA: TGTGCCAGCAGCTTCAGGGGATCCGAGCAGTTCTTC. Amino acids: CASSFRGSEQFF.

The sample holds a few counts of this clone. The chain's CDR3 is CASTQDNLNYGYTF. The DNA for the CDR3 is TGTGCCAGTACCCAGGATAATTTGAACTATGGCTACACCTTC. V gene TRBV19 combines with J gene TRBJ1-2; D remains unclear. V lost 7 bases to trimming and J lost 2 bases, with 14 bases between them. The CDR3 spans 14 residues. Germline V CDR1 and CDR2: LNHDA, SQIVND (reference sequence).